This TCR beta chain was profiled in a study of read filtering for tumor transcriptome and immune sequencing. This clonotype was counted many times. Antigen: not known. The library was built from around 400 ng RNA with molecular barcoded adaptors for alpha/delta and beta/gamma chains. TCRdb used MiXCR to reprocess the reads, holding one entry per CDR3 protein. Of 30,000 to 35,000 distinct CDR3 sequences in the sample, 15% to 20% are singletons; the top ten hold about a sixth. This CDR3 is built from 17 residues. Germline CDR1 SQVTM, CDR2 ANQGSEA. V lost 0 bases, J lost 5 bases, and 11 bases stayed unmatched. General study findings and limits: The sorted CD138-negative fraction was a mixed bone marrow immune population, not purified T cells.

The chain uses TRBV29-1 and TRBJ2-2, with 8 nucleotides matching TRBD1. The sample consisted of a population of CD138-negative cells sorted from bone marrow. This clonotype was sampled from a donor aged 40 or over with multiple myeloma. The DNA of the CDR3 is TGCAGCGTTGAAGATGAGTTAAGGACAGGGATAACCGGGGAGCTGTTTTTT. Protein product: CSVEDELRTGITGELFF.